What follows are 25 T cell receptor beta chains derived from one specimen sequenced in a study of cytomegalovirus exposure and HLA in healthy donors. Vbeta (60) and Jbeta (13) primers were used in the PCR. Clones were sequenced by immunoSEQ multiplex PCR, and TCRdb holds only the in-frame ones, with some missing. The sample includes 62,000 or so clones, approximately 89% seen only once; the top ten take around 1.5%. Sequenced: PBMCs. The origin of the receptors is a man between 18 and 29 years old in good health and CMV-seronegative.

The genes are TRBV30 and TRBJ2-1; the match to TRBD2 covers 9 bases. V gave up 5 bases and J gave up 4 bases; unmatched junction bases: 3. Germline assignment: CDR1 GTSNPN and CDR2 SVGIG (reference sequence). The CDR3 totals 13 residues. In nucleotides, the CDR3 is TGTGCCTGGGCGGGGGGGCGTTACAATGAGCAGTTCTTC. It encodes CAWAGGRYNEQFF.

The chain has TRBV29-1 and TRBJ2-5; weak D call: TRBD2 (7 bases). The CDR3 is 17 residues long. V was shortened by 7 bases and J by 2 bases, with 26 bases between the two germline ends. Germline V gene lookup returns CDR1 SQVTM and CDR2 ANQGSEA. The CDR3 loop is CSAYGGPRSSRQETQYF. DNA for the CDR3: TGCAGCGCATACGGGGGGCCCCGGTCCTCTCGACAAGAGACCCAGTACTTC.

This clone has just one count. V and J are TRBV13 and TRBJ1-2; TRBD1 is a possible D gene (5 bases). This CDR3 region has 15 residues. Germline-derived CDR1 and CDR2 are PRHDT and FYEKMQ (reference sequence). Trimming removed 0 bases from V and 8 bases from J, with 16 bases in between. The CDR3: CASSLGRPGLWGYTF. CDR3 coding DNA: TGTGCCAGCAGCTTAGGTCGGCCAGGGCTCTGGGGCTACACCTTC.

For this clone: Other DNA sequences in the same sample also yield this CDR3. The V gene is TRBV12-5, the J gene TRBJ2-3; D remains ambiguous. Between the trimmed V and J ends, which lost 5 bases and 6 bases, there was a span of 6 bases. This CDR3 has 11 amino acids. CDR1 LGHNT and CDR2 FRNRAP come from the germline V gene. Written as DNA, the CDR3 is TGTGCTAGTGGTACGGTGGATACGCAGTATTTT. Protein product: CASGTVDTQYF.

The chain joins TRBV19 to TRBJ1-4, with 9 positions matching TRBD1. With 6 bases clipped from V and 8 bases from J, the junction kept 7 bases outside the gene matches. CDR3 size: 14 residues. Germline values: CDR1 LNHDA, CDR2 SQIVND (reference sequence). CDR3 DNA: TGTGCCAGTAGGAAGGACAGGGGCGGAGAAAAACTGTTTTTT. It is translated as CASRKDRGGEKLFF.

V and J are TRBV13 and TRBJ2-7; 8 bases match TRBD2. The germline gives CDR1 PRHDT, CDR2 FYEKMQ (reference sequence). Trimming at V came to 0 bases and at J to 2 bases, leaving 3 bases not matched to a gene. The CDR3 extends over 15 amino acids. In DNA, the CDR3 is TGTGCCAGCAGCTTAGGCAATAGCGGGGCCTACGAGCAGTACTTC. Translating it yields CASSLGNSGAYEQYF.

The chain couples TRBV6-5 to TRBJ2-4; no firm D call. V was pared by 2 bases and J by 8 bases, with 4 bases between. Looked up from germline, CDR1 is MNHEY and CDR2 is SVGAGI. The CDR3 extends over 11 amino acids. The CDR3 DNA follows: TGTGCCAGCAGTTACGAGGACATTCAGTACTTC. This gives the protein CASSYEDIQYF.

The chain is built from TRBV28 and TRBJ2-7, with TRBD1 matching 11 bases. CDR1 and CDR2 from the germline V gene are MDHEN and SYDVKM. The CDR3 is 16 residues long. With V trimmed by 5 bases and J by 3 bases, 9 bases remained unmatched. Here the CDR3 DNA reads TGTGCCAGCAGTCTAATAGAAGGGACAGGGGGCTACGAGCAGTACTTC. Its translation: CASSLIEGTGGYEQYF.

Only one count was recorded for this clone. The chain combines TRBV4-2 with TRBJ1-5; no reliable D call. This CDR3 region has 16 residues. V was shortened by 2 bases and J by 0 bases, with 11 bases between the two germline ends. Looked up from germline, CDR1 is LGHNA and CDR2 is YNFKEQ. The CDR3 sequence: CASSQRTGNSNQPQHF. CDR3 nucleotides: TGTGCCAGCAGCCAACGGACGGGGAATAGCAATCAGCCCCAGCATTTT.

V is TRBV11-3 and J is TRBJ2-1; 10 nucleotides align to TRBD2. Germline lookup yields CDR1 SGHNT and CDR2 YENEEA. Trimming cost V 0 bases and J 5 bases; bases outside gene matches: 1. The CDR3 is 15 amino acids. CDR3: CASSLETSGHNEQFF. The CDR3 bases are TGTGCCAGCAGCTTAGAGACTAGCGGGCACAATGAGCAGTTCTTC.

The genes are TRBV5-1 and TRBJ2-5; 9 bases align to TRBD1. This CDR3 has 16 amino acids. Germline V gene sequence: CDR1 SGHRS, CDR2 YFSETQ. V shed 4 bases, J shed 1 base, and the junction held 8 bases outside the gene matches. CDR3 nucleotide sequence: TGCGCCAGCAGCAGACCGGGACAGGGAACCCAAGAGACCCAGTACTTC. Amino acid sequence: CASSRPGQGTQETQYF.

The rearrangement links TRBV28 to TRBJ1-4; D call uncertain. Trimming pared 7 bases from V and 7 bases from J, leaving 13 bases between. Germline V lookup: CDR1 MDHEN, CDR2 SYDVKM. This CDR3 comprises 13 residues. Here the CDR3 reads CASTDSLSEKLFF. The CDR3, as DNA: TGTGCCAGCACCGACTCCTTGTCTGAAAAACTGTTTTTT.

There are a few counts of this clone. The chain has TRBV13 and TRBJ2-1, with D possibly being TRBD2 (5 bases). Germline V lookup: CDR1 PRHDT, CDR2 FYEKMQ (reference sequence). The CDR3 consists of 14 residues. Trimming shortened V by 2 bases and J by 6 bases, and 11 bases separated the two germline ends. The CDR3 DNA reads as TGTGCCAGCAGCTTAAATGGCGGGTCCAATGAGCAGTTCTTC. Encoded protein: CASSLNGGSNEQFF.

V gene TRBV18 combines with J gene TRBJ2-5, with D possibly matching TRBD1 (6 bases). Germline loops: CDR1 KGHSH, CDR2 LQKENI. CDR3 length equals 16 residues. The germline V and J ends were trimmed by 5 bases and 4 bases, with 20 bases remaining between them. The CDR3 DNA reads as TGTGCCAGCTCAGTCACAGGCTCAGGGGCCTCAGAGACCCAGTACTTC. Residues: CASSVTGSGASETQYF.

This chain joins TRBV2 and TRBJ1-2; possibly TRBD1 for D (6 bases). Germline-derived CDR1 and CDR2 are SNHLY and FYNNEI. The V end was cut by 5 bases, the J end by 5 bases, with 15 bases between. CDR3 length: 14 residues. CDR3: CASSNLGGHYGYTF. As DNA, the CDR3 is TGTGCCAGCAGTAACCTCGGGGGGCATTATGGCTACACCTTC.

The V call is TRBV11-2, the J call TRBJ2-3; TRBD1 matches at 7 bases. Per the germline V gene, CDR1 is SGHAT and CDR2 is FQNNGV. The CDR3 loop spans 15 amino acids. V lost 2 bases, J lost 1 base, and 3 bases stayed unmatched. CDR3 sequence (DNA): TGTGCCAGCAGCTTACTTGGACAGGGCACAGATACGCAGTATTTT. It encodes CASSLLGQGTDTQYF.

This clone was observed a single time. V usage is TRBV29-1 and J usage is TRBJ2-1, with 10 bases that match TRBD2. This CDR3 has 12 amino acids. The germline CDR1 and CDR2 sequences are SQVTM and ANQGSEA. Trimming cost V 3 bases and J 9 bases; bases outside gene matches: 2. This CDR3 is CSVEASGSEQFF. The CDR3 DNA reads TGCAGCGTTGAGGCTAGCGGGAGTGAGCAGTTCTTC.

The genes are TRBV14 and TRBJ1-1, with D possibly TRBD1 on 6 matching bases. The length of the CDR3 is 15 residues. Trimming pared 4 bases from V and 1 base from J, leaving 13 bases between. Looked up from germline, CDR1 is SGHDN and CDR2 is FVKESK. In DNA, the CDR3 is TGTGCCAGCAGCCCGAATCGGGGGGCGAACACTGAAGCTTTCTTT. It yields the protein CASSPNRGANTEAFF.

The V call is TRBV11-2, the J call TRBJ2-5; possibly TRBD2 for D (5 bases). The end of the DNA fits TRBJ2-7 better, so the J call may be wrong. The CDR3 runs to 14 residues. Germline values: CDR1 SGHAT, CDR2 FQNNGV. The CDR3 is CASSLIGESYEQYF. The DNA of the CDR3 is TGTGCCAGCAGCTTGATCGGGGAATCCTACGAGCAGTACTTC.

This chain uses TRBV2 with TRBJ1-5; TRBD1 matches at 10 bases. This CDR3 is 13 amino acids long. Germline V gene sequence: CDR1 SNHLY, CDR2 FYNNEI. V shed 4 bases and J 9 bases; nucleotides not matched to a gene: 3. The CDR3 is CASSGDRGGPQHF. CDR3 nucleotides: TGTGCCAGCAGTGGGGACAGGGGTGGGCCCCAGCATTTT.

The genes are TRBV6-5 and TRBJ2-7, with 7 positions matching TRBD1. J gave up 4 bases and V 5 bases, and 5 bases lay outside the gene matches. CDR1 and CDR2 from the germline V gene are MNHEY and SVGAGI. CDR3 size: 13 residues. Here the CDR3 DNA reads TGTGCCAGCAGTGCTGGGACAGATTACGAGCAGTACTTC. Protein product: CASSAGTDYEQYF.

The V call is TRBV7-3, the J call TRBJ1-1; a weak D match, TRBD1 (5 bases). From germline, CDR1 is SGHTA and CDR2 FQGTGA. This CDR3 region has 14 residues. V lost 2 bases and J lost 10, with 17 bases in between. The CDR3 region has the DNA TGTGCCAGCAGCTTAGACTCCACCGCGGGGGGAGCTTTCTTT. Its translation is CASSLDSTAGGAFF.

The V call is TRBV18, the J call TRBJ1-1; no reliable D call. CDR3 size: 13 residues. Germline V gene lookup returns CDR1 KGHSH and CDR2 LQKENI. V was cut by 3 bases and J by 3 bases, with 8 bases left in between. CDR3 in amino acids: CASSPNRHTEAFF. In DNA form, the CDR3 reads TGTGCCAGCTCACCGAACAGACACACTGAAGCTTTCTTT.

This chain uses TRBV30 with TRBJ1-6; no firm D call. The CDR3 loop spans 13 amino acids. CDR1 is GTSNPN, CDR2 SVGIG, per germline (reference sequence). The V and J ends lost 0 bases and 13 bases respectively, with 13 bases between them. Written as DNA, the CDR3 is TGTGCCTGGAGTGTAAGTGGAGGGAATCCCCTCCACTTT. It translates to CAWSVSGGNPLHF.

J is TRBJ2-1 and V is TRBV29-1; TRBD1 agrees at 11 bases. The germline CDR1 and CDR2 sequences are SQVTM and ANQGSEA. Trimming at V came to 6 bases and at J to 4 bases, leaving 5 bases not matched to a gene. The CDR3 length is 14 residues. Here the CDR3 DNA reads TGCAGCGTCGCCGGGACAGGGGGTTACAATGAGCAGTTCTTC. This translates into CSVAGTGGYNEQFF.